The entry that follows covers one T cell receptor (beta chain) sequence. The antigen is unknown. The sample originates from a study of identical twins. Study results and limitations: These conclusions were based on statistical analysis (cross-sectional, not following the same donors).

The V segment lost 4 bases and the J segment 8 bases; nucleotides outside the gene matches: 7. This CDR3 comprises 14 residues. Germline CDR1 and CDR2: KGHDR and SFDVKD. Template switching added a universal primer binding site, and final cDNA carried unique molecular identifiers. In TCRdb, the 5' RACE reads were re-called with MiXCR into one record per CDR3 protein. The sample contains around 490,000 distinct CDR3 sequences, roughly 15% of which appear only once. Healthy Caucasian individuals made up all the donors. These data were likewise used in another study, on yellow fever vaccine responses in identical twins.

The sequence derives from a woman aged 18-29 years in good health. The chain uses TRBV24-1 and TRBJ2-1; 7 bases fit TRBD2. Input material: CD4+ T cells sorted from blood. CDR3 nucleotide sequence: TGTGCCACCAGTGAGGTCGGGGGGTCCGATGAGCAGTTCTTC. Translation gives CATSEVGGSDEQFF.